These 10 T cell receptor beta chains were all obtained from the same sample, sequenced in a study of T cell changes during pregnancy in multiple sclerosis. Assay used: immunoSEQ multiplex PCR; TCRdb lists only in-frame clones, some missing. Counted here are 100,000 or so clones, around 93% occurring once; the ten biggest clones make up over 0.85%. Sequenced material: peripheral blood, taken after pregnancy. The receptors here all came from a female donor with multiple sclerosis, enrolled in a pregnancy study.

This clone was observed a handful of times. The CDR3 nucleotides read TGTGCCAGCAGCGTAGCGAGCGGGAGTGCTGGGGCCAACGTCCTGACTTTC. It translates to CASSVASGSAGANVLTF. This rearrangement joins TRBV9 to TRBJ2-6; 8 nucleotides line up with TRBD2. With V trimmed by 0 bases and J by 2 bases, 4 bases remained unmatched. The CDR3 spans 17 residues. The V gene's germline CDR1 is SGDLS and CDR2 YYNGEE. Variable domain in full (rest from reference TRBV9 and TRBJ2-6): DSGVTQTPKHLITATGQRVTLRCSPRSGDLSVYWYQQSLDQGLQFLIQYYNGEERAKGNILERFSAQQFPDLHSELNLSSLELGDSALYFCASSVASGSAGANVLTFGAGSRLTVL.

The V gene is TRBV2, the J gene TRBJ2-4; D is unresolved. V was clipped by 8 bases and J by 0 bases, with 11 bases between them. Germline CDR1 and CDR2: SNHLY and FYNNEI. The CDR3 loop spans 14 amino acids. CDR3 bases: TGTGCCAGCCGGGTCCCTTTAGCCAAAAACATTCAGTACTTC. As protein: CASRVPLAKNIQYF.

The rearrangement joins TRBV4-3 to TRBJ2-7, with a possible D match to TRBD2 (5 bases). Germline V CDR1 and CDR2: LGHNA, YSLEER. Between the trimmed V and J ends, which lost 0 bases and 3 bases, there was a span of 12 bases. The CDR3 runs to 15 residues. The CDR3 sequence: CASSQEFRGGYEQYF. The CDR3 DNA follows: TGCGCCAGCAGCCAAGAGTTCAGAGGAGGCTACGAGCAGTACTTC.

The chain is built from TRBV27 and TRBJ1-1, with D uncertain. CDR3 size: 12 residues. CDR1 is MNHEY, CDR2 SMNVEV, per germline (reference sequence). Deletions cut 4 bases from V and 3 bases from J, with 6 bases between. CDR3 nucleotide sequence: TGTGCCAGCAGTTCACTATACACTGAAGCTTTCTTT. This codes for CASSSLYTEAFF.

This clone was recorded once. The V gene is TRBV2, the J gene TRBJ1-1; weak D call: TRBD1 (6 bases). Germline lookup yields CDR1 SNHLY and CDR2 FYNNEI. Trimming removed 2 bases at V and 1 base at J, with 11 bases between. CDR3 size: 15 residues. The CDR3 DNA reads TGTGCCAGCAGTGAACATCTAGGGGGGAACACTGAAGCTTTCTTT. Translation: CASSEHLGGNTEAFF. The complete variable domain, with remaining parts taken from reference TRBV2 and TRBJ1-1, reads EPEVTQTPSHQVTQMGQEVILRCVPISNHLYFYWYRQILGQKVEFLVSFYNNEISEKSEIFDDQFSVERPDGSNFTLKIRSTKLEDSAMYFCASSEHLGGNTEAFFGQGTRLTVV.

V and J are TRBV11-3 and TRBJ2-6; 7 bases agree with TRBD2. Trimming at V came to 5 bases and at J to 1 base, leaving 8 bases not matched to a gene. The germline V gene has CDR1 SGHNT and CDR2 YENEEA. The CDR3 consists of 17 residues. CDR3 sequence reads: CASSKTAGDSGANVLTF. The CDR3, as DNA: TGTGCCAGCAGCAAAACCGCGGGGGATTCTGGGGCCAACGTCCTGACTTTC.

The chain has TRBV29-1 and TRBJ1-1; tentative D call: TRBD1 (5 bases). Trimming left V 4 bases short and J 1 base short, with 7 bases between. The CDR3 covers 12 residues. Germline lookup yields CDR1 SQVTM and CDR2 ANQGSEA. This chain's CDR3 is CSVAQANTEAFF. In nucleotides, the CDR3 is TGCAGCGTTGCACAGGCGAACACTGAAGCTTTCTTT.

The gene calls are TRBV28 and TRBJ1-5; D ambiguous. There are 15 residues in the CDR3. V was shortened by 3 bases and J by 0 bases, with 9 bases between the two germline ends. Germline lookup yields CDR1 MDHEN and CDR2 SYDVKM. CDR3 loop: CASSFSQYSNQPQHF. The CDR3 nucleotides read TGTGCCAGCAGTTTTTCTCAGTATAGCAATCAGCCCCAGCATTTT. Supplemented by reference TRBV28 and TRBJ1-5, the full variable domain reads DVKVTQSSRYLVKRTGEKVFLECVQDMDHENMFWYRQDPGLGLRLIYFSYDVKMKEKGDIPEGYSVSREKKERFSLILESASTNQTSMYLCASSFSQYSNQPQHFGDGTRLSIL.

This chain uses TRBV28 with TRBJ1-2; possibly TRBD1 for D (6 bases). The germline V gene encodes CDR1 MDHEN and CDR2 SYDVKM. V was trimmed by 6 bases and J by 8 bases, leaving 16 bases between them. The CDR3 covers 13 residues. In DNA form, the CDR3 reads TGTGCCAGCAGCACTCCAGGGGACGGAGGCTACACCTTC. It codes for CASSTPGDGGYTF.

A note on this clone: Other DNA sequences in this specimen translate into the identical CDR3. This chain connects TRBV27 to TRBJ2-7; weak D call: TRBD2 (5 bases). CDR1 and CDR2 from the germline V gene are MNHEY and SMNVEV (reference sequence). The V end lost 5 bases, the J end lost 4 bases, and 9 bases lay between the germline ends. This CDR3 spans 12 amino acids. The CDR3 bases are TGTGCCAGCAGTCCGACGGGGTACGAGCAGTACTTC. This gives the protein CASSPTGYEQYF.